This is a list of T cell receptor beta chains from one sample in a study of control samples from healthy donors and cancer patients. Using immunoSEQ multiplex PCR, the repertoire was profiled, and TCRdb retains in-frame clones only, with some absent. The sample contains 150,000 to 200,000 clones, about 90% of which appear only once. The sequenced sample was blood. Source of these receptors: a man aged 18-30 years in good health. The CDR3 runs from the conserved cysteine through the conserved F or W. Fields, in order: V gene, CDR3 protein.

v_call: TRBV29-1; cdr3_aa: CSVEGTRTEAFF
v_call: TRBV5-1; cdr3_aa: CASSLEQGAYEQYF
v_call: TRBV7-8; cdr3_aa: CASSLLAAGDNQPQHF
v_call: TRBV9; cdr3_aa: CASSVEGGGQETQYF
v_call: TRBV9; cdr3_aa: CASSSRGADTQYF
v_call: TRBV18; cdr3_aa: CASSPPIGQRSDEQFF
v_call: TRBV19; cdr3_aa: CASRSTGNTEAFF
v_call: TRBV11-2; cdr3_aa: CASSPASERGPYNEQFF
v_call: TRBV30; cdr3_aa: CAWSRTQVGDTQYF
v_call: TRBV7-2; cdr3_aa: CASSWDLYTGELFF
v_call: TRBV18; cdr3_aa: CASSPGNSPLHF
v_call: TRBV21-1; cdr3_aa: CASSKVVGSPYEQYF
v_call: TRBV12-3/TRBV12-4; cdr3_aa: CASRPTENTEAFF
v_call: TRBV3-1/TRBV3-2; cdr3_aa: CASSQDGIRAGGPYEQYF
v_call: TRBV11-2; cdr3_aa: CASSSSTRALHF
v_call: TRBV10-2; cdr3_aa: CASSKLAAEQFF
v_call: TRBV19; cdr3_aa: CASSIGTGGAGAYEQYF
v_call: TRBV5-6; cdr3_aa: CASSSTGASRTDTQYF
v_call: TRBV27; cdr3_aa: CASSSYPSRTSGGAQETQYF
v_call: TRBV27; cdr3_aa: CASSRTFNEQFF
v_call: TRBV6-5; cdr3_aa: CASRPVGTGNEQFF
v_call: TRBV24-1; cdr3_aa: CATSEGWAGELFF
v_call: TRBV10-3; cdr3_aa: CAISGHVQETQYF
v_call: TRBV5-1; cdr3_aa: CASSAGQGVDEQYF
v_call: TRBV11-2; cdr3_aa: CASSLSTGTGYRELFF
v_call: TRBV6-5; cdr3_aa: CASSISGNSPLHF
v_call: TRBV11-2; cdr3_aa: CASSAQGGYSDTQYF
v_call: TRBV28; cdr3_aa: CASSYPTDRAFYNEQFF
v_call: TRBV7-9; cdr3_aa: CASSHPPEGSSTDTQYF
v_call: TRBV28; cdr3_aa: CASSLIFEGLVNTEAFF
v_call: TRBV29-1; cdr3_aa: CSVTATSSGELFF
v_call: TRBV19; cdr3_aa: CASSPRGVGAAEAFF
v_call: TRBV7-9; cdr3_aa: CASSLESGNTGELFF
v_call: TRBV28; cdr3_aa: CASSLGGTPYNSPLHF
v_call: TRBV30; cdr3_aa: CACSAGAGRETQYF
v_call: TRBV5-4; cdr3_aa: CASSLRLAGALSSSYNEQFF
v_call: TRBV28; cdr3_aa: CASSLQETQYF
v_call: TRBV7-9; cdr3_aa: CASSPDLNTEAFF
v_call: TRBV2; cdr3_aa: CAFSKASSYNEQFF
v_call: TRBV6-4; cdr3_aa: CASSDPPRRSSYEQYF
v_call: TRBV6-5; cdr3_aa: CASSIYSGETQYF
v_call: TRBV2; cdr3_aa: CASGVVSGGASDTQYF
v_call: TRBV2; cdr3_aa: CASRTDRGVVAFF
v_call: TRBV30; cdr3_aa: CAWSLTREKLFF
v_call: TRBV7-9; cdr3_aa: CASSTRTGKFYEQYF
v_call: TRBV10-3; cdr3_aa: CAISPDPGGNEQFF
v_call: TRBV6-6; cdr3_aa: CASSSPPFNQPQHF
v_call: TRBV6-1; cdr3_aa: CASSEGTSHSDTQYF
v_call: TRBV5-6; cdr3_aa: CASSPSNRGIVTDTQYF
v_call: TRBV25-1; cdr3_aa: CASSGPGTESSYNEQFF
v_call: TRBV19; cdr3_aa: CASSSDSTWANTEAFF
v_call: TRBV20-1; cdr3_aa: CSARWTRGPLF
v_call: TRBV7-3; cdr3_aa: CASSPQGWETQYF
v_call: TRBV2; cdr3_aa: CASRGLAGYNEQFF
v_call: TRBV5-1; cdr3_aa: CASSPSQGAGYTF